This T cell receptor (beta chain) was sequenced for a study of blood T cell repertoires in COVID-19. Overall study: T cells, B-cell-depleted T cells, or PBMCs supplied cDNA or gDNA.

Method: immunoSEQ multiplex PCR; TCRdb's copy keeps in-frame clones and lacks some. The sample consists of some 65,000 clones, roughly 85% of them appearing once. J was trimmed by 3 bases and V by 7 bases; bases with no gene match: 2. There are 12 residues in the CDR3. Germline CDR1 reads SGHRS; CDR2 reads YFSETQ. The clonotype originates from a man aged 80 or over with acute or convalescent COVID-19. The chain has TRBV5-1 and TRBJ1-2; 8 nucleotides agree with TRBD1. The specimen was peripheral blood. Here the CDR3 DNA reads TGCGCCAGCGGACAGGGAGACTATGGCTACACCTTC. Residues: CASGQGDYGYTF.